This TCR beta chain was observed in a study of blood T cell repertoires in COVID-19. The wider study: From the United States, Italy and Spain came samples of acute and convalescent COVID-19. PBMCs, B-cell-depleted T cells, or T cells were the source of the cDNA or gDNA that made up the material.

The germline CDR1 and CDR2 sequences are SQVTM and ANQGSEA. Trimming stripped 5 bases from V and 0 bases from J, with 10 bases between. The length of the CDR3 is 13 residues. Authors' processing steps: Amplification from reference gene primers served as the basis for estimated nucleated cell counts. Generated by immunoSEQ multiplex PCR, the TCRdb table keeps only in-frame clones and is missing some. V and J calls and clone size are given by that table; D and trimming were obtained from the DNA. The table lists fewer than 200,000 clones, around 85% of them singletons, with around 8.6% in the top ten. Source material: peripheral blood. The rearrangement joins TRBV29-1 to TRBJ1-1, with a weak D call TRBD1 (5 bases). The receptor was derived from a man aged 50-60 years with active or convalescent COVID-19. The CDR3 loop reads CSVQGSLNTEAFF. The DNA of the CDR3 is TGCAGCGTTCAGGGAAGTCTGAACACTGAAGCTTTCTTT.